The sample holds many counts of the clone carrying this T cell receptor beta chain. What it binds is unknown. This specimen comes from a study of T cell repertoires in cytomegalovirus infection. Study-level information: Carrying CMV and the relevant HLA type showed in public TCR beta signatures.

Study conclusions and caveats: CMV carriers having the relevant HLA were flagged by cumulative public TCR beta family frequency. HLA-C-restricted TCR beta clonotypes specific for CMV led the ex vivo response.

TCRdb fed the reads into MiXCR, producing one record per CDR3 protein. This table has fewer than 200,000 distinct CDR3 sequences, roughly a fifth appearing once. Deletions cut 3 bases from V and 4 bases from J, with 7 bases between. CDR1 is SGHVS, CDR2 FNYEAQ, per germline. The length of the CDR3 is 13 residues. The receptor comes from a human donor in good health (CMV status not recorded). Some clones in this sample may be carry-over from other donors' samples. The material sequenced was PBMCs. The rearrangement links TRBV7-6 to TRBJ1-5, with TRBD1 as a possible D gene (6 bases). The CDR3 coding sequence is TGTGCCAGCAGCTTTACAGGGAATCAGCCCCAGCATTTT. It translates to CASSFTGNQPQHF.